This T cell receptor (beta chain) was obtained from a study of blood T cells in healthy people across ages. General study findings and limits: When set beside aged donors, long-lived donors presented more naive CD4+ cells and higher diversity.

Together with a sample-barcoded 5' primer, a J-beta primer mix was included in a second PCR lasting about 7 to 12 cycles. CDR3-containing paired-end reads numbering at least 2.5 million came from each sample. One entry per CDR3 protein, called by TCRdb with MiXCR from the 5' RACE reads. The data show some 1.5 million distinct CDR3 sequences, about 45% seen once. PBMCs, at least 7 million per sample, were isolated. Total RNA, at least 5 micrograms per sample, was extracted from PBMCs. Note on this clonotype: Its specificity is not known.

The CDR3 totals 15 residues. Trimming cost V 3 bases and J 1 base, with 12 bases left between them. The TCR was taken from a woman between 18 and 29 years old in good health. Input material: blood. The chain employs TRBV12-3 or TRBV12-4 and TRBJ2-5; no clear D gene. The CDR3 DNA reads TGTGCCAGCAGTTTTGGGCAGGCGTCCCAAGAGACCCAGTACTTC. Translated: CASSFGQASQETQYF.